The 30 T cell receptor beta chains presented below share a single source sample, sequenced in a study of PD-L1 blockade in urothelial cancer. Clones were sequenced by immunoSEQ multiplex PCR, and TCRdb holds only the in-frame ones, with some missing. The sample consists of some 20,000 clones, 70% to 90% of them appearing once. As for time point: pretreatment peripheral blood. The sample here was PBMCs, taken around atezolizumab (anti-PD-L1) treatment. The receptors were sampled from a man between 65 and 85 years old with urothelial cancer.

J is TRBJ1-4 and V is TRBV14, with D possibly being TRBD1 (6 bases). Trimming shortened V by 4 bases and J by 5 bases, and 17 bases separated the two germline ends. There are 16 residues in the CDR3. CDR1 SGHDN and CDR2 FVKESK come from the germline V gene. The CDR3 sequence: CASSRRGGVYNEKLFF. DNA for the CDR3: TGTGCCAGCAGCCGAAGAGGGGGGGTGTACAATGAAAAACTGTTTTTT.

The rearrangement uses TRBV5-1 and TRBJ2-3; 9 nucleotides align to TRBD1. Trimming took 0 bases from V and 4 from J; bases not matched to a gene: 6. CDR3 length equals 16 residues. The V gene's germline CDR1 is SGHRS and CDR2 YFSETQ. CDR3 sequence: CASSLGGTGSSDTQYF. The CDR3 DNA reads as TGCGCCAGCAGCTTGGGTGGGACAGGGTCTTCAGATACGCAGTATTTT.

The CDR3 loop is CASSPGTGSYGYTF. The CDR3 DNA sequence: TGTGCCAGCTCCCCCGGGACAGGGAGCTATGGCTACACCTTC. V gene TRBV18 combines with J gene TRBJ1-2; 9 positions match TRBD1. V shed 6 bases and J 4 bases; nucleotides not matched to a gene: 6. The germline gives CDR1 KGHSH, CDR2 LQKENI. This CDR3 has 14 residues.

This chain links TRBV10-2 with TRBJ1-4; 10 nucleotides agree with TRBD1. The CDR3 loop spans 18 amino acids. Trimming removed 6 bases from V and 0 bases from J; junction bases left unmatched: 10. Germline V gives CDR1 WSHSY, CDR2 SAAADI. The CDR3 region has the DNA TGCGCCAGCAGCCGTACGGACAGGGGGGCTTCAACTAATGAAAAACTGTTTTTT. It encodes CASSRTDRGASTNEKLFF.

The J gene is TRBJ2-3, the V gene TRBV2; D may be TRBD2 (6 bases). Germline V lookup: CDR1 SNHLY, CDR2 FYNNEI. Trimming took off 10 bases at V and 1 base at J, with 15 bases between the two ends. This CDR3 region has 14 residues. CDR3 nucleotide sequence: TGTGCCACGGGAGAAAGGGACGGCACAGATACGCAGTATTTT. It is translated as CATGERDGTDTQYF.

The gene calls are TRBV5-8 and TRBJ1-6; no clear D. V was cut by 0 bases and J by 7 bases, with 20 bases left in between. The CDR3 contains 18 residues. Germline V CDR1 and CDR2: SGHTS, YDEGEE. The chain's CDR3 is CASSLGGTRPRKNSPLHF. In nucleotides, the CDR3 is TGTGCCAGCAGCTTGGGGGGAACTAGACCGAGAAAAAATTCACCCCTCCACTTT.

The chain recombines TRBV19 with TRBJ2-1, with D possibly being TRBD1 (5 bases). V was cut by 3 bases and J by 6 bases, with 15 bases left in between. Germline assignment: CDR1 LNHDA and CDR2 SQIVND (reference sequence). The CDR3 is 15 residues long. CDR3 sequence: CASSIRAILRNEQFF. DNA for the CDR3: TGTGCCAGTAGTATCAGGGCTATTCTTCGCAATGAGCAGTTCTTC.

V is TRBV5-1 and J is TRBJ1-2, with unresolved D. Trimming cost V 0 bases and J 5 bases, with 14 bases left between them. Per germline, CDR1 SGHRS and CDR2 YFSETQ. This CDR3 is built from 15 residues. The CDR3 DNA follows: TGCGCCAGCAGCTTGGATACCTCACCGGTGTATGGCTACACCTTC. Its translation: CASSLDTSPVYGYTF.

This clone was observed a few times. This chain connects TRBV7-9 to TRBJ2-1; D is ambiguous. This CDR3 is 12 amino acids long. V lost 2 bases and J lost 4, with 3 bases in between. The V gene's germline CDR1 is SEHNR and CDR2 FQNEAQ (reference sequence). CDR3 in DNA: TGTGCCAGCAGCTTACCATACAATGAGCAGTTCTTC. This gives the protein CASSLPYNEQFF. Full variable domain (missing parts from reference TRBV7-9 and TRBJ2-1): DTGVSQNPRHKITKRGQNVTFRCDPISEHNRLYWYRQTLGQGPEFLTYFQNEAQLEKSRLLSDRFSAERPKGSFSTLEIQRTEQGDSAMYLCASSLPYNEQFFGPGTRLTVL.

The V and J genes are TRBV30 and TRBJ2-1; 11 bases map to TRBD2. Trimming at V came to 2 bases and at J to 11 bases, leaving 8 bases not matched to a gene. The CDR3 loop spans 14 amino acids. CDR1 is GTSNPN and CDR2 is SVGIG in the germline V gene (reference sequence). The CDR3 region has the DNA TGTGCCTGGAGTATTAGCGGGGGGGTGAGCCAGCAGTTCTTC. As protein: CAWSISGGVSQQFF. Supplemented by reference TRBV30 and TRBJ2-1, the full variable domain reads SQTIHQWPATLVQPVGSPLSLECTVEGTSNPNLYWYRQAAGRGLQLLFYSVGIGQISSEVPQNLSASRPQDRQFILSSKKLLLSDSGFYLCAWSISGGVSQQFFGPGTRLTVL.

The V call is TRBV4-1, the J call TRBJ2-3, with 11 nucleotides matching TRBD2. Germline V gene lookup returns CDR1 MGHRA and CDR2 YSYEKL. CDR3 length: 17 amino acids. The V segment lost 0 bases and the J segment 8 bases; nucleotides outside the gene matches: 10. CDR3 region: CASSQEYLLAGGPTQYF. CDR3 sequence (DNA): TGCGCCAGCAGCCAAGAATACCTTCTAGCGGGGGGTCCTACGCAGTATTTT.

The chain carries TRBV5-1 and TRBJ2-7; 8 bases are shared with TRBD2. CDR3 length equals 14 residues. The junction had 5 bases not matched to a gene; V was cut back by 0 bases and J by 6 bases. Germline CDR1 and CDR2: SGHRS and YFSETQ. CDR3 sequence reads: CASSLGLAGLEQYF. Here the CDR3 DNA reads TGCGCCAGCAGCTTGGGTCTAGCGGGTCTCGAGCAGTACTTC.

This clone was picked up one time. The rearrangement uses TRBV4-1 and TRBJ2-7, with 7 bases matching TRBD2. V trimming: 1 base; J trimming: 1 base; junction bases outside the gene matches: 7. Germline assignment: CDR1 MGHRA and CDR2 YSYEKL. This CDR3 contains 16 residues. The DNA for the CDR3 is TGCGCCAGCAGCCAAGCCCATGGCGGGGGATCCTACGAGCAGTACTTC. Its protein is CASSQAHGGGSYEQYF.

CDR3 sequence (DNA): TGTGCCAGTAGTATCTTGACCGGGGAGCTGTTTTTT. Residues: CASSILTGELFF. The V call is TRBV19, the J call TRBJ2-2; D is undetermined. The germline V and J ends were trimmed by 3 bases and 5 bases, with 4 bases remaining between them. The length of the CDR3 is 12 residues. Germline assignment: CDR1 LNHDA and CDR2 SQIVND (reference sequence).

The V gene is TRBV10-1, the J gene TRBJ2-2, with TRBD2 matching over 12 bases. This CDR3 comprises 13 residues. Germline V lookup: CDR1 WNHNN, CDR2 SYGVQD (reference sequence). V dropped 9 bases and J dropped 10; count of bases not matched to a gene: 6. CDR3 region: CARLAGGQEELFF. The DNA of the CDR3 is TGCGCCAGACTAGCGGGGGGTCAAGAGGAGCTGTTTTTT.

The CDR3 coding sequence is TGTGCCAGCAGTTTAGAGCGGGGGGACGACGGTTCGGAGACCCAGTACTTC. Protein sequence: CASSLERGDDGSETQYF. This rearrangement joins TRBV28 to TRBJ2-5; 9 nucleotides match TRBD2. Germline assignment: CDR1 MDHEN and CDR2 SYDVKM. V was clipped by 2 bases and J by 5 bases; unmatched bases: 12. This CDR3 has 17 amino acids.

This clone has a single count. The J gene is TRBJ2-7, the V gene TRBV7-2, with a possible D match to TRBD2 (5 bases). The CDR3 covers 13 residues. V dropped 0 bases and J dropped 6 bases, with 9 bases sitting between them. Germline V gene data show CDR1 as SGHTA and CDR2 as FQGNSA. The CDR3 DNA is TGTGCCAGCAGCTTAGCGAGGGCGTCCGAGCAGTACTTC. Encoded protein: CASSLARASEQYF. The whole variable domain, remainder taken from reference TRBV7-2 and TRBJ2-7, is GAGVSQSPSNKVTEKGKDVELRCDPISGHTALYWYRQSLGQGLEFLIYFQGNSAPDKSGLPSDRFSAERTGGSVSTLTIQRTQQEDSAVYLCASSLARASEQYFGPGTRLTVT.

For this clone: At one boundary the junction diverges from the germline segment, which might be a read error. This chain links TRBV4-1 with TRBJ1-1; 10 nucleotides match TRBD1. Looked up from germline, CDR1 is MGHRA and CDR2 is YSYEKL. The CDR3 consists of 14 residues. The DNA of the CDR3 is TGCGCCAGCGGCCACCCGGGACAGGGGACTGAAGCTTTCTTT. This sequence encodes CASGHPGQGTEAFF.

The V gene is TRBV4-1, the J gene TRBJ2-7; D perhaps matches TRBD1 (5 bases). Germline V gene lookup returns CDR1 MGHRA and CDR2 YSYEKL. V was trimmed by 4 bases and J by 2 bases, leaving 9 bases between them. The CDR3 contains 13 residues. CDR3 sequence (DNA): TGCGCCAGCAGCCTAAGACAGACCTACGAGCAGTACTTC. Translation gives CASSLRQTYEQYF.

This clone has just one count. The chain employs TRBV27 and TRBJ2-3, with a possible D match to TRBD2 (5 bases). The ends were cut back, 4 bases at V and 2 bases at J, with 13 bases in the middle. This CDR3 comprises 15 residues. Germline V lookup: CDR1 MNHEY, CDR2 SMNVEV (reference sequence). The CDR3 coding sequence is TGTGCCAGCAGTTGGGGAGTAGCCGACACAGATACGCAGTATTTT. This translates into CASSWGVADTDTQYF.

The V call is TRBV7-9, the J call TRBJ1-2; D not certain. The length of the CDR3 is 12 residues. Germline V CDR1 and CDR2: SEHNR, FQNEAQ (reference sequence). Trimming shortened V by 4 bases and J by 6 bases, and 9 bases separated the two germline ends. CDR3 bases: TGTGCCAGCAGCTCGCTTGCGGATGGCTACACCTTC. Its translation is CASSSLADGYTF.

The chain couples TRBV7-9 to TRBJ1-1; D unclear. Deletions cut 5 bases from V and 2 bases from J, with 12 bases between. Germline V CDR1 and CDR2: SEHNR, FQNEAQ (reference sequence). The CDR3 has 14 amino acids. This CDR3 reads CASSLQRRNTEAFF. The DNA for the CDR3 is TGTGCCAGCAGCCTCCAGAGGAGAAACACTGAAGCTTTCTTT.

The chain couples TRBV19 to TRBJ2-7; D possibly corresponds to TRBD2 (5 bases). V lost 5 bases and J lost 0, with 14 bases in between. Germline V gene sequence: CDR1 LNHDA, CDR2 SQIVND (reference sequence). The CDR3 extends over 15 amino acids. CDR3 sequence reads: CASSSSAAASYEQYF. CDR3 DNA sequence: TGTGCCAGTAGTTCTTCAGCGGCAGCCTCCTACGAGCAGTACTTC.

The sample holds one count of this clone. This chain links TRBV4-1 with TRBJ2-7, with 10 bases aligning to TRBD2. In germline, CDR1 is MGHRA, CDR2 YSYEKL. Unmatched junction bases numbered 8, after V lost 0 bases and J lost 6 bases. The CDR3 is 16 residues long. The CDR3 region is CASSQDTGLAGVEQYF. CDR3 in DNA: TGCGCCAGCAGCCAAGATACTGGGCTAGCGGGGGTCGAGCAGTACTTC.

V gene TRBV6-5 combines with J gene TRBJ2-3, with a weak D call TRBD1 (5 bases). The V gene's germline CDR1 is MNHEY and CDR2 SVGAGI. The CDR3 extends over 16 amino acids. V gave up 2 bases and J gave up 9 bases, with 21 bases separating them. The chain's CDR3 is CASSYGFGQGRTTQYF. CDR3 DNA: TGTGCCAGCAGTTACGGGTTCGGGCAGGGTCGAACAACGCAGTATTTT.

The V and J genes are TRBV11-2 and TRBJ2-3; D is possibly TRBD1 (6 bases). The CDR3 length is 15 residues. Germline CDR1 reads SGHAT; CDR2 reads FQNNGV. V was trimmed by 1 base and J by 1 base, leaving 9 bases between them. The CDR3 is CASSLVRTGTDTQYF. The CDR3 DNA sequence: TGTGCCAGCAGCTTAGTGAGGACAGGCACAGATACGCAGTATTTT.

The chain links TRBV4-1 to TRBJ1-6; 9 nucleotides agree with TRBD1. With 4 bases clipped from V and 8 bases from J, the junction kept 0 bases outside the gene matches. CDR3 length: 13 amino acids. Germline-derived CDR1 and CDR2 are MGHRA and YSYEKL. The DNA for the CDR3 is TGCGCCAGCAGCCGACAGGGGGATTCACCCCTCCACTTT. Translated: CASSRQGDSPLHF.

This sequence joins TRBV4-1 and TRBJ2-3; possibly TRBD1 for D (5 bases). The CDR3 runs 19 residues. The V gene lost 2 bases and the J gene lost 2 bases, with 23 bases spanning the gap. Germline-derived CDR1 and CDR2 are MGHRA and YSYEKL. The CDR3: CASSQPNMAPGIHTDTQYF. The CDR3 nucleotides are TGCGCCAGCAGCCAACCCAATATGGCCCCAGGGATACACACAGATACGCAGTATTTT.

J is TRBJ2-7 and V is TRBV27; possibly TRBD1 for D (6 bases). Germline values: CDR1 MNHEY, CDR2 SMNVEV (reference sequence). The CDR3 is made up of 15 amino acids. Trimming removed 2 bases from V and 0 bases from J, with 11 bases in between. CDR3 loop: CASSLMGTSSYEQYF. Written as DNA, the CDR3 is TGTGCCAGCAGTTTAATGGGGACAAGCTCCTACGAGCAGTACTTC.

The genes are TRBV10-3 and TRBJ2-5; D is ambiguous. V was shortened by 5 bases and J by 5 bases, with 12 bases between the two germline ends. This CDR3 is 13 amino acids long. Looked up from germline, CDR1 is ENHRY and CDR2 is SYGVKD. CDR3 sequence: CAISPVDGETQYF. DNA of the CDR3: TGTGCCATCAGTCCCGTAGATGGTGAGACCCAGTACTTC.